This T cell receptor beta chain stems from a study of shared clonotypes between healthy human individuals. Method: immunoSEQ multiplex PCR; TCRdb's copy keeps in-frame clones and lacks some. The sample has about 1 million clones, around 74% seen once. The TCR comes from a man between 18 and 35 years old in good health. Sequenced: memory CD4+ T cells sorted from blood. Documented subset: CD45RA-negative fraction.

This CDR3 is CASSLWPTNTEAFF. As DNA, the CDR3 is TGTGCCAGCAGCTTATGGCCCACGAACACTGAAGCTTTCTTT. The V gene is TRBV7-9, the J gene TRBJ1-1; D is undetermined. Germline CDR1 is SEHNR and CDR2 is FQNEAQ (reference sequence). This CDR3 region has 14 residues. The V gene lost 2 bases and the J gene lost 1 base, with 8 bases spanning the gap.